The text below deals with one T cell receptor (beta chain). These data come from a study of blood T cell repertoires in COVID-19. Study-level background: Collection of acute and convalescent COVID-19 samples took place in the United States, Italy and Spain. Sample material is recorded as cDNA or gDNA derived from T cells, B-cell-depleted T cells, or PBMCs.

In the original processing: It was from reference gene primer amplification that nucleated cell counts were estimated. The assay was immunoSEQ multiplex PCR, and TCRdb's table has in-frame clones only and misses some. That table furnishes V, J and clone size, whereas the DNA furnished D and trimming. The sample has approximately 210,000 clones, 88% seen once. The source of this sequence is a human donor in a cohort sampled during active COVID-19. Input material: peripheral blood.

The CDR3 loop is CASSSGTSGGTGELFF. The CDR3 bases are TGTGCCAGCAGCTCTGGGACTAGCGGGGGGACCGGGGAGCTGTTTTTT. The gene calls are TRBV5-4 and TRBJ2-2; TRBD2 matches 15 bases. Germline V CDR1 and CDR2: SGHNT, YYREEE (reference sequence). The J segment lost 5 bases and the V segment lost 3 bases, leaving 2 bases of the junction unmatched. The CDR3 has 16 residues.